Listed below are T cell receptor beta chains from one sample, sequenced in a study of OX40 agonist ivuxolimab in advanced cancers. Assay used: immunoSEQ multiplex PCR; TCRdb lists only in-frame clones, some missing. Of some 80,000 clones in the sample, more than 90% are singletons; the top ten hold about 5%. This specimen consisted of CD4+ or CD8+ T cells sorted from blood, obtained in a trial of the OX40 agonist ivuxolimab. The receptors derive from an adult with an advanced solid tumor such as melanoma, head and neck, liver or kidney cancer. Both conserved end residues are part of each CDR3. Fields, in order: J gene, D gene, V gene, clone size, CDR3 DNA, CDR3 protein. The D gene is left open where the match is weak. Clone size is given for some rows only: seen once, a few or many times, or a class if the clone is expanded.

TRBJ2-7	.	TRBV11-2	once	TGTGCCAGCAGCCGACAGTACGAGCAGTACTTC	CASSRQYEQYF
TRBJ1-2	.	TRBV28	.	TGTGCCAGCAGTCCCAACTATGGCTACACCTTC	CASSPNYGYTF
TRBJ2-5	.	TRBV11-3	.	TGTGCCAGCAGCTCCCGACACCGCCAAGAGACCCAGTACTTC	CASSSRHRQETQYF
TRBJ2-4	.	TRBV6-5	.	TGTGCCAGCAGTTACTCCCGCGGAGGCAAAAACATTCAGTACTTC	CASSYSRGGKNIQYF
TRBJ2-1	.	TRBV7-3	.	TGTGCCAGCAGCTTAGGGGGCGCGCTGAATGAGCAGTTCTTC	CASSLGGALNEQFF
TRBJ2-5	.	TRBV4-2	.	TGTGCCAGCAGCCAAGGGATACAAGAGACCCAGTACTTC	CASSQGIQETQYF
TRBJ1-4	.	TRBV7-9	.	TGTGCCAGCAGCTTAGCGGGTGGAAAACTGTTTTTT	CASSLAGGKLFF
TRBJ1-1	TRBD1	TRBV7-2	few	TGTGCCAGCAGCAAGGGACAGGGGAACACTGAAGCTTTCTTT	CASSKGQGNTEAFF
TRBJ2-4	.	TRBV7-8	.	TGTGCCAGCAGCATTGACCGAAACATTCAGTACTTC	CASSIDRNIQYF
TRBJ1-4	.	TRBV28	.	TGTGCCAGCAGACCCGGGAGGAGGGAAAAACTGTTTTTT	CASRPGRREKLFF
TRBJ2-3	.	TRBV28	few	TGTGCCAGCACCCGGGTGGGGGCACAGTATTTT	CASTRVGAQYF
TRBJ2-7	.	TRBV7-2	.	TGTGCCAGCCGCAGTGGTTGGGGGCTCTACGAGCAGTACTTC	CASRSGWGLYEQYF
TRBJ2-3	.	TRBV14	.	TGTGCCAGCAGCCTTTGGGGCACAGATACGCAGTATTTT	CASSLWGTDTQYF
TRBJ2-7	.	TRBV2	.	TGTGCCAGCAGTGAGGGCTCTTCCCCCTACGAGCAGTACTTC	CASSEGSSPYEQYF
TRBJ2-5	TRBD2	TRBV4-3	once	TGCGCCAGCAGCCAAGATTGGGGGAGGGTCCAAGAGACCCAGTACTTC	CASSQDWGRVQETQYF
TRBJ2-1	.	TRBV19	.	TGTGCCAGTTCGGTACTAGCTATCTACAATGAGCAGTTCTTC	CASSVLAIYNEQFF
TRBJ2-6	.	TRBV5-1	.	TGCGCCAGCAGCACAACAGACTCTGGGGCCAACGTCCTGACTTTC	CASSTTDSGANVLTF
TRBJ2-1	TRBD2	TRBV7-3	.	TGTGCCAGCAGCGATAGCGGGAGGGATTACAATGAGCAGTTCTTC	CASSDSGRDYNEQFF
TRBJ2-7	TRBD2	TRBV18	.	TGTGCCAGCTCAACGGTTGACGGGACTAGCGGGACCGGTCGATCTTCCTACGAGCAGTACTTC	CASSTVDGTSGTGRSSYEQYF
TRBJ2-7	.	TRBV27	.	TGTGCCAGCAGTTTAGACGAGGGAGCATACGAGCAGTACTTC	CASSLDEGAYEQYF
TRBJ2-3	.	TRBV7-8	.	TGTGCCAGCAGCTTAGATACGCAGTATTTT	CASSLDTQYF
TRBJ2-3	.	TRBV15	.	TGTGCCACCAGCCCCCAATTAGGGGCGGCCCCCACAGATACGCAGTATTTT	CATSPQLGAAPTDTQYF
TRBJ1-5	.	TRBV18	.	TGTGCCAGCTCACCAGTGGGGTCCGATCAGCCCCAGCATTTT	CASSPVGSDQPQHF
TRBJ2-1	TRBD2	TRBV28	.	TGTGCCAGCAGGGAACTAGCGGGAGGAGGGAATGAGCAGTTCTTC	CASRELAGGGNEQFF
TRBJ2-2	.	TRBV25-1	.	TGTGCCAGCAGTGAACCCGGTGGCGGGGAGCTGTTTTTT	CASSEPGGGELFF
TRBJ1-1	.	TRBV5-4	.	TGTGCCAGCAGCTTGGCCACAGCGGCCTGGGGTGAAGCTTTCTTT	CASSLATAAWGEAFF
TRBJ2-5	.	TRBV6-5	once	TGTGCCAGCAGCGGTCTAGCGCTTCAAGAGACCCAGTACTTC	CASSGLALQETQYF
TRBJ1-2	.	TRBV7-9	.	TGTGCCAGCAGCTTAGAGGGCGGATGGGGAGGCTACACCTTC	CASSLEGGWGGYTF
TRBJ2-4	TRBD2	TRBV28	.	TGTGCCAGCAGTTTACCGACTAGCGGGCGGGCCAAAAACATTCAGTACTTC	CASSLPTSGRAKNIQYF
TRBJ2-5	.	TRBV10-2	.	TGCGCCAGCCGTCTAGGGCTTGGAGAGACCCAGTACTTC	CASRLGLGETQYF
TRBJ2-2	.	TRBV5-1	.	TGCGCCAGCAGCTTCGGATACACCGGGGAGCTGTTTTTT	CASSFGYTGELFF
TRBJ2-5	TRBD2	TRBV27	.	TGTGCCGGACTACCGGGACTAGCGGGCTGCCAAGAGACCCAGTACTTC	CAGLPGLAGCQETQYF
TRBJ2-5	TRBD1	TRBV5-1	.	TGCGCCAGCAGCTTGGATCAGGGGGCAGGAGAGACCCAGTACTTC	CASSLDQGAGETQYF
TRBJ1-2	TRBD1	TRBV19	.	TGTGCCAGTCAAAACCCCGGACAGGGAGACTATGGCTACACCTTC	CASQNPGQGDYGYTF
TRBJ1-2	TRBD1	TRBV10-1	.	TGCGCCAGCAGTGAGAGGGGACAGAATATTGGCTACACCTTC	CASSERGQNIGYTF
TRBJ2-3	.	TRBV9	.	TGTGCCAGCAGCGTAATAGGGGACCCTTCAAGAACGCAGTATTTT	CASSVIGDPSRTQYF
TRBJ1-6	TRBD1	TRBV6-5	.	TGTGCCAGCACCCCCCGGGACAGGGTTTCACCCCTCCACTTT	CASTPRDRVSPLHF
TRBJ2-7	.	TRBV30	once	TGTGCCTGGAGTGTACAGATCCGGTCCGAGCAGTACTTC	CAWSVQIRSEQYF
TRBJ2-1	.	TRBV12-5	few	TGTGCTAGTGGTTTCGGGGCTAGTCGGGCAGAAGAGCAGTTCTTC	CASGFGASRAEEQFF
TRBJ2-1	TRBD1	TRBV9	.	TGTGCCAGCAGCGTCAGGGGGTACTCCTACAATGAGCAGTTCTTC	CASSVRGYSYNEQFF
TRBJ2-1	.	TRBV7-2	.	TGTGCCAGCAGCCGAAGAGGGGGTCACGCACACAATGAGCAGTTCTTC	CASSRRGGHAHNEQFF
TRBJ1-4	TRBD1	TRBV28	few	TGTGCCAGCAGTCGGGACAGGTGGGGTGAAAAACTGTTTTTT	CASSRDRWGEKLFF
TRBJ2-1	TRBD2	TRBV7-2	.	TGTGCCAGCAGCCGGACTAGCGGGACTTCCTACAATGAGCAGTTCTTC	CASSRTSGTSYNEQFF
TRBJ1-5	.	TRBV2	.	TGTGCCAGCAGTGCCAGCTCAAGCAATCAGCCCCAGCATTTT	CASSASSSNQPQHF
TRBJ2-5	TRBD2	TRBV19	.	TGTGCCAGCAGGGAAGCGGGAGGCCGAGAGACCCAGTACTTC	CASREAGGRETQYF
TRBJ2-7	.	TRBV7-2	.	TGTGCCAGCAGCAACCGACAGGCTTCACCCGTCTTC	CASSNRQASPVF
TRBJ1-5	TRBD1	TRBV28	.	TGTGCCAGCAGCACATCACAGGGGGGGAATCAGCCCCAGCATTTT	CASSTSQGGNQPQHF
TRBJ1-5	TRBD1	TRBV19	once	TGTGCCAGTAGTATAGGTGGGACAGCAAATCAGCCCCAGCATTTT	CASSIGGTANQPQHF
TRBJ2-1	.	TRBV5-1	.	TGCGCCAGCAGCAAGGACTACTTAGCCCAGCAGTTCTTC	CASSKDYLAQQFF
TRBJ1-1	TRBD1	TRBV4-3	.	TGCGCCAGCAGCCAAGGGACAGGCGAAGCTTTCTTT	CASSQGTGEAFF
TRBJ1-5	.	TRBV19	.	TGTGCCAGTACGAGGACTAGCAATCAGCCCCAGCATTTT	CASTRTSNQPQHF
TRBJ1-4	.	TRBV7-9	.	TGTGCCAGCAGCTTAGGTTTCGGGGCAACTAATGAAAAACTGTTTTTT	CASSLGFGATNEKLFF
TRBJ1-5	.	TRBV6-5	.	TGTGCCAGCAGCCTATTCTCTAGGGGGCCCCAGCATTTT	CASSLFSRGPQHF
TRBJ2-7	TRBD2	TRBV4-1	.	TGCGCCAGCAGCCACGGACTAGCGGGAGGGCGCGAGCAGTACTTC	CASSHGLAGGREQYF
TRBJ2-1	.	TRBV7-3	.	TGTGCCAGCAGCTCCAGGGGAGGGCCGGGCTCCTACAATGAGCAGTTCTTC	CASSSRGGPGSYNEQFF